Shown below are 27 T cell receptor beta chains from a single sample sequenced in a study of T cell repertoires in cytomegalovirus infection. Via MiXCR, TCRdb re-called the reads, giving one row per CDR3 protein. The sample holds 130,000 or so distinct CDR3 sequences, roughly 6% seen once. Specimen: PBMCs. These receptors all come from a human donor in good health (CMV status not recorded). Some clones in this sample may be carry-over from other donors' samples.

The rearrangement joins TRBV19 to TRBJ2-1; TRBD2 agrees at 8 bases. Trimming at V came to 6 bases and at J to 4 bases, leaving 5 bases not matched to a gene. The CDR3 contains 14 residues. CDR1 and CDR2 from the germline V gene are LNHDA and SQIVND (reference sequence). The CDR3 sequence: CASRIERGYNEQFF. The DNA of the CDR3 is TGTGCCAGTAGAATCGAGCGGGGGTACAATGAGCAGTTCTTC.

The chain employs TRBV20-1 and TRBJ1-4; the match to TRBD1 covers 7 bases. Germline assignment: CDR1 DFQATT and CDR2 SNEGSKA (reference sequence). The CDR3 runs to 13 residues. After removal of 3 bases from V and 8 bases from J, the junction contained 6 bases not matched to a gene. DNA for the CDR3: TGCAGTGCTAGGAGTACAGGGGTCGAAAAACTGTTTTTT. Protein sequence: CSARSTGVEKLFF.

This clonotype was observed at least ten times. The chain combines TRBV20-1 with TRBJ2-1; D may be TRBD1 (6 bases). Germline CDR1 and CDR2: DFQATT and SNEGSKA (reference sequence). CDR3 length: 17 amino acids. V was cut by 2 bases and J by 4 bases, with 21 bases left in between. The CDR3 nucleotides read TGCAGTGCTAGAAAGGGGTGGGGGCAGAGACCATACAATGAGCAGTTCTTC. Protein sequence: CSARKGWGQRPYNEQFF.

This clonotype was recorded at least ten times. The gene calls are TRBV28 and TRBJ2-7, with D perhaps matching TRBD2 (6 bases). V lost 3 bases and J 6 bases, leaving 9 bases between the germline ends. Germline CDR1 is MDHEN and CDR2 is SYDVKM. The CDR3 totals 12 residues. The CDR3 sequence is CASSFPGVEQYF. The CDR3 DNA sequence: TGTGCCAGCAGTTTCCCGGGGGTCGAGCAGTACTTC. The entire variable domain, with the rest obtained from reference TRBV28 and TRBJ2-7, is as follows: DVKVTQSSRYLVKRTGEKVFLECVQDMDHENMFWYRQDPGLGLRLIYFSYDVKMKEKGDIPEGYSVSREKKERFSLILESASTNQTSMYLCASSFPGVEQYFGPGTRLTVT.

The sample holds many counts of this clonotype. This chain joins TRBV7-2 and TRBJ2-3, with 7 positions matching TRBD1. V was clipped by 5 bases and J by 0 bases; unmatched bases: 5. Germline CDR1 is SGHTA and CDR2 is FQGNSA. The CDR3 has 15 amino acids. The CDR3 nucleotides are TGTGCCAGCAGCATACGACAGGGTAGCACAGATACGCAGTATTTT. Translated: CASSIRQGSTDTQYF.

This clonotype came up many times. J is TRBJ2-3 and V is TRBV7-2, with D perhaps TRBD1 or TRBD2 (5 bases each). Germline-derived CDR1 and CDR2 are SGHTA and FQGNSA. The V gene lost 10 bases and the J gene lost 5 bases, with 19 bases spanning the gap. The length of the CDR3 is 14 residues. The CDR3 DNA reads as TGTGCCACCGCCCGGGACCATACTGGAGATACGCAGTATTTT. It is translated as CATARDHTGDTQYF.

The rearrangement joins TRBV28 to TRBJ2-7; 7 nucleotides agree with TRBD1. This CDR3 region has 16 residues. Germline trimming cut 3 bases from V and 3 bases from J; bases unmatched to any gene: 11. Germline values: CDR1 MDHEN, CDR2 SYDVKM. CDR3 amino acids: CASSFHWDRGGYEQYF. The CDR3 DNA reads as TGTGCCAGCAGTTTCCACTGGGACAGAGGGGGCTACGAGCAGTACTTC.

This clonotype was found a few times. This rearrangement joins TRBV6-4 to TRBJ1-1, with D unresolved. CDR1 is MRHNA and CDR2 is SNTAGT in the germline V gene. The V gene lost 2 bases and the J gene lost 6 bases, with 7 bases spanning the gap. This CDR3 has 12 residues. Here the CDR3 DNA reads TGTGCCAGCAGTGACCCCGGGGCTGAAGCTTTCTTT. This sequence encodes CASSDPGAEAFF.

This clonotype was seen at least ten times. One end of the junction does not line up with germline, which may come from a read error. The rearrangement links TRBV7-7 to TRBJ2-2; no clear D gene. Germline CDR1 reads SSHAT; CDR2 reads FNYEAQ (reference sequence). This CDR3 comprises 15 residues. In DNA form, the CDR3 reads TGTGCTAGCAAGGTGGGCGTCGCGAACACCGGGGAGCTGTTTTTT. Translating gives CASKVGVANTGELFF.

This clonotype was picked up many times. The chain employs TRBV7-2 and TRBJ2-7; no definite D call. This CDR3 spans 14 amino acids. V was trimmed by 4 bases and J by 3 bases, leaving 13 bases between them. Germline V gene lookup returns CDR1 SGHTA and CDR2 FQGNSA. The chain's CDR3 is CASSSSRRFYEQYF. The CDR3 DNA reads TGTGCCAGCAGCTCTTCTCGACGGTTCTACGAGCAGTACTTC. Full variable domain (rest looked up from reference TRBV7-2 and TRBJ2-7): GAGVSQSPSNKVTEKGKDVELRCDPISGHTALYWYRQSLGQGLEFLIYFQGNSAPDKSGLPSDRFSAERTGGSVSTLTIQRTQQEDSAVYLCASSSSRRFYEQYFGPGTRLTVT.

The chain has TRBV7-8 and TRBJ2-5, with D maybe TRBD2 (6 bases). CDR3 length equals 14 residues. V gave up 4 bases and J gave up 3 bases, with 12 bases separating them. Germline loops: CDR1 SGHVS, CDR2 FQNEAQ. CDR3 sequence: CASSSRRGEETQYF. CDR3 sequence (DNA): TGTGCCAGCAGCTCCCGGAGGGGTGAAGAGACCCAGTACTTC.

The chain is built from TRBV7-6 and TRBJ1-2; unclear D gene. From germline, CDR1 is SGHVS and CDR2 FNYEAQ. This CDR3 contains 11 residues. Trimming stripped 4 bases from V and 8 bases from J, with 8 bases between. The CDR3 DNA sequence: TGTGCCAGCAGCTCGGGCTGGGGCTACACCTTC. This translates into CASSSGWGYTF.

The gene calls are TRBV5-8 and TRBJ2-7; D remains unclear. Germline V gives CDR1 SGHTS, CDR2 YDEGEE. With 4 bases removed from V and 3 bases from J, the gap between germline ends came to 17 bases. The CDR3 loop spans 15 amino acids. CDR3 DNA sequence: TGTGCCAGCAGCGTTGACCGGGCCACACTCTACGAGCAGTACTTC. This codes for CASSVDRATLYEQYF.

This clonotype has a count of ten or more. The chain couples TRBV28 to TRBJ2-2, with no clear D. Trimming pared 2 bases from V and 5 bases from J, leaving 6 bases between. The CDR3 is 13 amino acids. Germline loops: CDR1 MDHEN, CDR2 SYDVKM. The CDR3, as DNA: TGTGCCAGCAGTTTAGGGCGGACCGGGGAGCTGTTTTTT. This codes for CASSLGRTGELFF. The full variable domain, in which reference TRBV28 and TRBJ2-2 provide the parts outside the CDR3, is DVKVTQSSRYLVKRTGEKVFLECVQDMDHENMFWYRQDPGLGLRLIYFSYDVKMKEKGDIPEGYSVSREKKERFSLILESASTNQTSMYLCASSLGRTGELFFGEGSRLTVL.

This clonotype was picked up a small number of times. J is TRBJ2-3 and V is TRBV6-1, with 7 bases fitting TRBD1. This CDR3 is built from 15 residues. CDR1 is MNHNS, CDR2 SASEGT, per germline. J lost 2 bases, V lost 7 bases, and 9 bases had no gene match. CDR3 protein: CASTPTGQPTDTQYF. CDR3 nucleotides: TGTGCCAGCACCCCGACGGGACAGCCCACAGATACGCAGTATTTT.

This clonotype was seen at least ten times. This chain links TRBV28 with TRBJ1-3; D is unclear. Germline V gives CDR1 MDHEN, CDR2 SYDVKM. Deletions cut 7 bases from V and 0 bases from J, with 7 bases between. This CDR3 is 13 amino acids long. The CDR3 sequence is CASIPPSGNTIYF. The DNA of the CDR3 is TGTGCCAGCATCCCCCCCTCTGGAAACACCATATATTTT.

In its sample, this clonotype was seen many times. This rearrangement joins TRBV7-2 to TRBJ2-2; D gene unclear. CDR1 and CDR2 from the germline V gene are SGHTA and FQGNSA. Trimming took 1 base from V and 0 from J, leaving 9 bases between them. CDR3 size: 16 residues. CDR3 nucleotide sequence: TGTGCCAGCAGCTTAGAGATCAGCGCGAACACCGGGGAGCTGTTTTTT. Its translation is CASSLEISANTGELFF.

There are many counts of this clonotype. The genes are TRBV12-5 and TRBJ2-7; D is ambiguous. V gave up 6 bases and J gave up 0 bases, with 9 bases separating them. This CDR3 contains 13 residues. CDR1 and CDR2 from the germline V gene are LGHNT and FRNRAP. DNA of the CDR3: TGTGCTAGTGGATATGCCGCCTCCTACGAGCAGTACTTC. Translation gives CASGYAASYEQYF.

This clonotype occurred a few times. The chain joins TRBV14 to TRBJ2-5; tentatively, D is TRBD1 or TRBD2 (5 bases each). The CDR3 spans 14 residues. Germline lookup yields CDR1 SGHDN and CDR2 FVKESK. V lost 2 bases and J lost 5, with 12 bases in between. The CDR3 loop reads CASSQPPGTETQYF. The DNA of the CDR3 is TGTGCCAGCAGCCAACCCCCAGGGACGGAGACCCAGTACTTC.

There are many counts of this clonotype. This rearrangement joins TRBV7-9 to TRBJ2-2, with 9 bases identical to TRBD1. The CDR3 runs to 17 residues. The V gene end was trimmed by 6 bases and the J gene end by 4 bases; junction bases not matched to a gene: 12. Per germline, CDR1 SEHNR and CDR2 FQNEAQ (reference sequence). CDR3 coding DNA: TGTGCCAGCAGAAAGGGTACCGGGACAGGGTCCACCGGGGAGCTGTTTTTT. Protein: CASRKGTGTGSTGELFF. Full variable domain (outside the CDR3, taken from reference TRBV7-9 and TRBJ2-2): DTGVSQNPRHKITKRGQNVTFRCDPISEHNRLYWYRQTLGQGPEFLTYFQNEAQLEKSRLLSDRFSAERPKGSFSTLEIQRTEQGDSAMYLCASRKGTGTGSTGELFFGEGSRLTVL.

Only a few counts were recorded for this clonotype. The V call is TRBV20-1, the J call TRBJ2-1; tentatively, D is TRBD1 or TRBD2 (5 bases each). The V gene's germline CDR1 is DFQATT and CDR2 SNEGSKA (reference sequence). V lost 7 bases to trimming and J lost 10 bases, with 23 bases between them. There are 14 residues in the CDR3. The CDR3 spells CSVQGFLTSGEQFF. CDR3 in DNA: TGCAGTGTTCAGGGATTTTTAACATCGGGAGAGCAGTTCTTC.

As to this clonotype: A clone one base away is much larger, so this may be a read error. The chain couples TRBV7-8 to TRBJ2-5, with TRBD2 matching 7 bases. Per germline, CDR1 SGHVS and CDR2 FQNEAQ. This CDR3 contains 15 residues. For the CDR3, the DNA is TGTGCCAGCAGCTTAAAGCGGGACCTACAAGAGATCCAGTACTTC. Amino acid sequence: CASSLKRDLQEIQYF.

This clonotype was recorded at least ten times. The rearrangement links TRBV7-2 to TRBJ2-1; 15 bases are shared with TRBD2. Germline CDR1 SGHTA, CDR2 FQGNSA. V lost 5 bases to trimming and J lost 6 bases; unmatched junction nucleotides: 8. The CDR3 consists of 17 residues. The CDR3 here is CASSPGLAGGPGNEQFF. CDR3 sequence (DNA): TGTGCCAGCAGCCCTGGACTAGCGGGGGGGCCGGGCAATGAGCAGTTCTTC.

This clonotype was seen a few times. This chain's CDR3 is CASRTDLGGYEQYF. CDR3 DNA sequence: TGTGCCAGCAGAACCGACTTAGGCGGCTACGAGCAGTACTTC. The V gene is TRBV5-6, the J gene TRBJ2-7; D is uncertain. Germline assignment: CDR1 SGHDT and CDR2 YYEEEE. This CDR3 contains 14 residues. Trimming pared 5 bases from V and 3 bases from J, leaving 15 bases between.

Many counts were recorded for this clonotype. J is TRBJ1-2 and V is TRBV12-3 or TRBV12-4; no reliable D call. This CDR3 comprises 13 residues. Trimming took off 3 bases at V and 8 bases at J, with 13 bases between the two ends. This chain's CDR3 is CASSFGEPMGYTF. The CDR3 bases are TGTGCCAGCAGTTTCGGTGAACCGATGGGCTACACCTTC.

This clonotype showed up just a few times. V is TRBV5-1 and J is TRBJ1-1; a possible D gene is TRBD1 (6 bases). The germline V gene encodes CDR1 SGHRS and CDR2 YFSETQ. This CDR3 region has 14 residues. Trimming removed 0 bases from V and 8 bases from J, with 14 bases in between. The CDR3 DNA sequence: TGCGCCAGCAGCTTGGACAGGGCGACTCAGGAAGCTTTCTTT. Its protein product is CASSLDRATQEAFF. The whole variable domain, remainder taken from reference TRBV5-1 and TRBJ1-1, is KAGVTQTPRYLIKTRGQQVTLSCSPISGHRSVSWYQQTPGQGLQFLFEYFSETQRNKGNFPGRFSGRQFSNSRSEMNVSTLELGDSALYLCASSLDRATQEAFFGQGTRLTVV.

Written as DNA, the CDR3 is TGTGCCAGCAGCTTACAGTCCCCCAGCTCCTATAATTCACCCCTCCACTTT. This translates into CASSLQSPSSYNSPLHF. This chain uses TRBV4-2 with TRBJ1-6; D is unresolved. The CDR3 loop spans 17 amino acids. The V gene's germline CDR1 is LGHNA and CDR2 YNFKEQ. Deletions cut 5 bases from V and 0 bases from J, with 14 bases between.